The subject of this entry is one T cell receptor beta chain. The data derive from a study of blood T cell repertoires in COVID-19. The CDR3 length is 13 residues. Germline assignment: CDR1 SGDLS and CDR2 YYNGEE. The V end was cut by 0 bases, the J end by 10 bases, with 10 bases between. Some clones are missing from TCRdb's copy, which holds only in-frame ones; the method was immunoSEQ multiplex PCR. In the table there are some 120,000 clones, about 85% of which are singletons. The gene calls are TRBV9 and TRBJ1-4, with D maybe TRBD1 (6 bases). Specimen: peripheral blood. The sequence derives from a woman aged 80 or over with acute or convalescent COVID-19. The CDR3 DNA follows: TGTGCCAGCAGCGTAGAACAGGGTCGAAAACTGTTTTTT. Translated, it gives CASSVEQGRKLFF.